This T cell receptor beta chain was recovered during a study of CD8 T cells in Susac syndrome. Overall study results and limits: The study's TCR sequencing and HLA analysis covered a relatively small number of individuals, and the study acknowledged this.

Random hexamers served to reverse transcribe roughly 0.45 to 1 ug RNA. Amplification of TCR beta CDR3 by immunoSEQ multiplex PCR spanned 54 Vbeta and 13 Jbeta. TCRdb processed the immunoSEQ multiplex PCR reads anew with MiXCR; each CDR3 protein has one entry. Among about 130,000 distinct CDR3 sequences listed, more than 80% were seen once. Deletions cut 3 bases from V and 3 bases from J, with 17 bases between. The CDR3 consists of 16 residues. The multiple sclerosis controls were treatment-naive patients, and their relapsing-remitting disease was stable or active. The authors negatively isolated CD8+ and CD4+ T cells and FACS-enriched TEMRA cells. With respect to this clonotype: No antigen is known for it.

The chain has TRBV12-3 or TRBV12-4 and TRBJ1-2; no clear D. The sequenced material came from CD8+ T cells from PBMCs. The sequence came from a human donor with multiple sclerosis. The CDR3 nucleotides are TGTGCCAGCAGTTTGGTTTGGTCAGTAACATACTATGGCTACACCTTC. Translating gives CASSLVWSVTYYGYTF.